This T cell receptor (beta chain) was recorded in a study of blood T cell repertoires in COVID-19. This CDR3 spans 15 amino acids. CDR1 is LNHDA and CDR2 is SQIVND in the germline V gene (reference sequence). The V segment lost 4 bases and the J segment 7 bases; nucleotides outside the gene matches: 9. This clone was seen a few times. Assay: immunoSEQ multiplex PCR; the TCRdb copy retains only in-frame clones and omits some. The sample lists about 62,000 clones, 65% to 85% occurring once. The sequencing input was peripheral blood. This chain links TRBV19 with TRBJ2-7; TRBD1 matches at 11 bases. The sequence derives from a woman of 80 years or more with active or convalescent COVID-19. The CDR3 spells CASSTTGTGGLEQYF. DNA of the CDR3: TGTGCCAGTAGTACCACCGGGACAGGGGGTTTAGAGCAGTACTTC.